This T cell receptor (beta chain) was sequenced during a study of cytomegalovirus exposure and HLA in healthy donors. In its sample, this clone was seen a few times. What it binds is not known. Study-wide findings and caveats: Most TCRs appeared rarely, but some public TCRs recurred in many donors.

The ends were cut back, 6 bases at V and 0 bases at J, with 9 bases in the middle. The CDR3 length is 14 residues. Germline CDR1 and CDR2: KGHSH and LQKENI. The donors were part of the approximately 120-subject validation cohort, which stood apart from the roughly 700-subject first cohort. Generated by immunoSEQ multiplex PCR, the TCRdb table keeps only in-frame clones and is missing some. The sample includes a few hundred thousand clones, nearly 90% of them seen just once. V usage is TRBV18 and J usage is TRBJ1-3; no firm D call. The TCR was taken from a young man in good health and CMV-seronegative. The sample comprised PBMCs. The CDR3 nucleotides read TGTGCCAGCTCCAACGGGTTCTCTGGAAACACCATATATTTT. As protein: CASSNGFSGNTIYF.